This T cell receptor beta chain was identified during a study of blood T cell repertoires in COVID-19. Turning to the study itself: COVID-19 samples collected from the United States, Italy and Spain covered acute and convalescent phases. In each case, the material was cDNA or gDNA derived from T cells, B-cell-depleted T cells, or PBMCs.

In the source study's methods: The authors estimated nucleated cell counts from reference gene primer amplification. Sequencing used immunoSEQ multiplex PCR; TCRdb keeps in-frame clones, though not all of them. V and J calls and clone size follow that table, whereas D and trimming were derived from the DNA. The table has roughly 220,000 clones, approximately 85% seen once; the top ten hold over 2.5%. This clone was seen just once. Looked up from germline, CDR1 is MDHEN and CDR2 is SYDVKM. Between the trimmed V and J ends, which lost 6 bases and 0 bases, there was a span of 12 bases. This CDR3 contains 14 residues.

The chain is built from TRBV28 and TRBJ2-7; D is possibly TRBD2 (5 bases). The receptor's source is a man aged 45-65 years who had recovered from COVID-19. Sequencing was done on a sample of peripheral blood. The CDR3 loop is CASSALRGSYEQYF. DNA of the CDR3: TGTGCCAGCAGCGCATTACGGGGCTCCTACGAGCAGTACTTC.